This T cell receptor (beta chain) was recovered during a study of blood T cell repertoires in COVID-19. About the study: COVID-19 samples collected from the United States, Italy and Spain covered acute and convalescent phases. T cells, B-cell-depleted T cells, or PBMCs provided the cDNA or gDNA that served as material.

Authors' methods: Amplified reference gene primers provided the basis for estimating nucleated cell counts. Repertoires were generated with immunoSEQ multiplex PCR, while TCRdb's copy carries only in-frame clones and drops some. V and J calls and clone size come straight from that table; D and trimming were deduced from the DNA. The sample holds about 300,000 clones, 83% seen once. The CDR3 runs to 17 residues. CDR1 is SGDLS, CDR2 YYNGEE, per germline. V dropped 4 bases and J dropped 1 base, with 18 bases sitting between them. V gene TRBV9 combines with J gene TRBJ1-3; D call uncertain. The clonotype originates from a woman in her forties or fifties with acute or convalescent COVID-19. Specimen: peripheral blood. The DNA for the CDR3 is TGTGCCAGCAGCCTCTCTCTAACAGCCTCTTCTGGAAACACCATATATTTT. Translating it yields CASSLSLTASSGNTIYF. The whole variable domain, filled in from reference TRBV9 and TRBJ1-3, reads DSGVTQTPKHLITATGQRVTLRCSPRSGDLSVYWYQQSLDQGLQFLIQYYNGEERAKGNILERFSAQQFPDLHSELNLSSLELGDSALYFCASSLSLTASSGNTIYFGEGSWLTVV.